What follows are 11 T cell receptor beta chains derived from one specimen sequenced in a study of beta chain features in type 1 diabetes. The study reverse transcribed the entire isolated RNA, so it sequenced expressed TCRB transcripts. Here immunoSEQ multiplex PCR was the method, and the copy in TCRdb shows in-frame clones only, minus some. The data contain 120,000 to 150,000 clones, under 11% of them singletons. What was sequenced was naive CD4+ T cells from blood. Source of these receptors: a man between 18 and 29 years old in good health.

The chain is built from TRBV5-1 and TRBJ2-5, with 12 bases fitting TRBD2. The CDR3 covers 16 residues. Germline assignment: CDR1 SGHRS and CDR2 YFSETQ. J was trimmed by 2 bases and V by 2 bases; bases with no gene match: 4. In DNA form, the CDR3 reads TGCGCCAGCAGCTTACGACTAGCGGGGGAACAAGAGACCCAGTACTTC. Amino acid sequence: CASSLRLAGEQETQYF.

This clone was seen a handful of times. The chain combines TRBV7-9 with TRBJ1-2, with D unclear. V shed 3 bases and J shed 3 bases, with 17 bases lying between them. Germline V gives CDR1 SEHNR, CDR2 FQNEAQ (reference sequence). The CDR3 has 16 amino acids. The CDR3 coding sequence is TGTGCCAGCAGCTTTGGTGGTGGTTGGCCAGACTATGGCTACACCTTC. It specifies CASSFGGGWPDYGYTF.

This clone was observed a handful of times. The rearrangement links TRBV7-2 to TRBJ2-1; 11 bases line up with TRBD1. Germline lookup yields CDR1 SGHTA and CDR2 FQGNSA. The V segment lost 5 bases and the J segment 6 bases; nucleotides outside the gene matches: 3. The CDR3 extends over 14 amino acids. CDR3 residues: CASSGGQGVNEQFF. CDR3 sequence (DNA): TGTGCCAGCAGCGGGGGACAGGGGGTCAATGAGCAGTTCTTC.

The chain employs TRBV7-2 and TRBJ2-2; maybe TRBD2 (5 bases). V lost 2 bases, J lost 4 bases, and 8 bases lay in between. CDR1 and CDR2 (germline): SGHTA, FQGNSA. The CDR3 is 14 amino acids. As DNA, the CDR3 is TGTGCCAGCAGCTTACTGGGAGTCACCGGGGAGCTGTTTTTT. Translating it yields CASSLLGVTGELFF. Filled out from reference TRBV7-2 and TRBJ2-2, the complete variable domain reads GAGVSQSPSNKVTEKGKDVELRCDPISGHTALYWYRQSLGQGLEFLIYFQGNSAPDKSGLPSDRFSAERTGGSVSTLTIQRTQQEDSAVYLCASSLLGVTGELFFGEGSRLTVL.

This chain uses TRBV11-2 with TRBJ1-1, with a tentative D call TRBD1 (6 bases). The CDR3 is made up of 14 amino acids. From germline, CDR1 is SGHAT and CDR2 FQNNGV. Deletions cut 4 bases from V and 2 bases from J, with 11 bases between. CDR3 in DNA: TGTGCCAGCAGCTCTCAGGGGCCCAACACTGAAGCTTTCTTT. Amino acid sequence: CASSSQGPNTEAFF.

In its sample, this clone was seen a few times. CDR3 bases: TGTGCCAGCATCAAAAGAGGGACAGGGCTGGGAACGCAGTATTTT. Amino acid sequence: CASIKRGTGLGTQYF. The V and J genes are TRBV6-5 and TRBJ2-3; TRBD1 agrees at 9 bases. CDR3 length equals 15 residues. After removal of 7 bases from V and 9 bases from J, the junction contained 14 bases not matched to a gene. From germline, CDR1 is MNHEY and CDR2 SVGAGI.

This clone was seen a few times. J is TRBJ2-1 and V is TRBV9, with D possibly being TRBD1 (5 bases). This CDR3 region has 14 residues. Germline CDR1 is SGDLS and CDR2 is YYNGEE. Between the trimmed V and J ends, which lost 4 bases and 5 bases, there was a span of 13 bases. The CDR3 nucleotides are TGTGCCAGCAGCCTAAATCCGACAGACAATGAGCAGTTCTTC. This codes for CASSLNPTDNEQFF.

The chain has TRBV6-5 and TRBJ2-3; a weak D match, TRBD1 (5 bases). V was clipped by 3 bases and J by 8 bases, with 6 bases between them. Germline CDR1 MNHEY, CDR2 SVGAGI. The CDR3 has 11 amino acids. The chain's CDR3 is CASSYQGTQYF. The DNA for the CDR3 is TGTGCCAGCAGTTATCAGGGTACGCAGTATTTT.

In its sample, this clone was seen a few times. The chain links TRBV6-5 to TRBJ2-7; unclear D gene. CDR1 and CDR2 (germline): MNHEY, SVGAGI. The CDR3 loop spans 13 amino acids. The germline V and J ends were trimmed by 5 bases and 2 bases, with 10 bases remaining between them. The CDR3, as DNA: TGTGCCAGCAGTGACAAGGCGCCCTACGAGCAGTACTTC. It is translated as CASSDKAPYEQYF.

This clone was seen more than once but under ten times. The chain recombines TRBV29-1 with TRBJ2-3; TRBD1 aligns across 9 bases. CDR1 is SQVTM and CDR2 is ANQGSEA in the germline V gene. There are 13 residues in the CDR3. Trimming took 6 bases from V and 3 from J; bases not matched to a gene: 4. CDR3 residues: CSVDRGITDTQYF. For the CDR3, the DNA is TGCAGCGTGGACAGGGGTATTACAGATACGCAGTATTTT.

The rearrangement links TRBV2 to TRBJ1-2; 9 positions agree with TRBD1. The germline CDR1 and CDR2 sequences are SNHLY and FYNNEI. After removal of 6 bases from V and 4 bases from J, the junction contained 6 bases not matched to a gene. This CDR3 is 14 amino acids long. CDR3 region: CASSSGQGPYGYTF. As DNA, the CDR3 is TGTGCCAGCAGCTCCGGACAGGGGCCCTATGGCTACACCTTC. Variable domain in full (rest from reference TRBV2 and TRBJ1-2): EPEVTQTPSHQVTQMGQEVILRCVPISNHLYFYWYRQILGQKVEFLVSFYNNEISEKSEIFDDQFSVERPDGSNFTLKIRSTKLEDSAMYFCASSSGQGPYGYTFGSGTRLTVV.